Listed below are T cell receptor beta chains from one sample, sequenced in a study of cytomegalovirus exposure and HLA in healthy donors. Clones were sequenced by immunoSEQ multiplex PCR, and TCRdb holds only the in-frame ones, with some missing. Of approximately 150,000 clones in the sample, 70% to 80% were seen once. Sequences were obtained from PBMCs. All receptors come from a man aged 18 to 35 in good health and CMV-seropositive. Both conserved end residues are part of each CDR3. D genes are given only for firm matches. Not every row has a clone size; where given, it reads once, few, many or a size class.

d_gene	v_gene	abundance	j_gene	CDR3aa	CDR3nt
.	TRBV11-2	.	TRBJ1-2	CASSLNGELSSYTF	TGTGCCAGCAGCCTCAACGGGGAATTAAGCTCGTACACCTTC
.	TRBV2	.	TRBJ2-7	CASSEYGRGEQYF	TGTGCCAGCAGTGAATACGGTAGGGGCGAGCAGTACTTC
TRBD1	TRBV5-6	.	TRBJ1-5	CASSPEKDRGGSQPQHF	TGTGCCAGCAGCCCGGAGAAGGACAGGGGCGGGAGTCAGCCCCAGCATTTT
.	TRBV10-2	.	TRBJ1-5	CASSESMAGYSFNQPQHF	TGCGCCAGCAGTGAGTCGATGGCAGGGTATTCTTTCAATCAGCCCCAGCATTTT
.	TRBV7-9	.	TRBJ2-1	CASSSPGHEQFF	TGTGCCAGCAGCTCTCCAGGGCATGAGCAGTTCTTC
TRBD1	TRBV2	.	TRBJ1-5	CASSQDRLYQPQHF	TGTGCCAGCAGTCAGGACAGGCTTTATCAGCCCCAGCATTTT
.	TRBV6-5	.	TRBJ1-6	CASSYVTSNSPLHF	TGTGCCAGCAGTTACGTGACTTCTAATTCACCCCTCCACTTT
.	TRBV5-4	.	TRBJ1-1	CASTAGHLRMNTEAFF	TGTGCCAGTACAGCGGGACACCTCAGGATGAACACTGAAGCTTTCTTT
.	TRBV6-1	.	TRBJ1-1	CASIVGFADTEAFF	TGTGCCAGCATTGTTGGGTTTGCGGACACTGAAGCTTTCTTT
.	TRBV6-5	.	TRBJ1-1	CASSYTNLNTEAFF	TGTGCCAGCAGTTACACGAACTTGAACACTGAAGCTTTCTTT
.	TRBV11-3	.	TRBJ2-1	CASSPSLSGYNEQFF	TGTGCCAGCAGCCCATCCTTGTCCGGGTACAATGAGCAGTTCTTC
TRBD2	TRBV6-1	.	TRBJ2-7	CASSDWEGGPYEQYF	TGTGCCAGCAGTGATTGGGAGGGAGGCCCCTACGAGCAGTACTTC
.	TRBV5-6	.	TRBJ2-7	CASSRSYEQYF	TGTGCCAGCAGCCGCTCCTACGAGCAGTACTTC
.	TRBV5-4	.	TRBJ1-1	CASSPGTRQVFNLNTEAFF	TGTGCCAGCAGCCCCGGGACTCGGCAGGTTTTCAACCTGAACACTGAAGCTTTCTTT
TRBD2	TRBV7-2	.	TRBJ2-5	CASSPRTSGGQQTQYF	TGTGCCAGCAGCCCGAGGACTAGCGGGGGGCAACAGACCCAGTACTTC
TRBD1	TRBV6-1	once	TRBJ1-2	CASSLTGLDYGYTF	TGTGCCAGCAGCCTGACAGGGCTGGACTATGGCTACACCTTC
.	TRBV7-9	few	TRBJ2-7	CASSQDVRRAIPGEQYF	TGTGCCAGCAGCCAAGATGTTAGGAGGGCCATTCCCGGCGAGCAGTACTTC
.	TRBV25-1	.	TRBJ1-2	CASSEYGQYYGYTF	TGTGCCAGCAGTGAATATGGCCAGTACTATGGCTACACCTTC
.	TRBV5-8	.	TRBJ1-2	CASSLGDFNYGYTF	TGTGCCAGCAGCTTGGGGGACTTTAACTATGGCTACACCTTC
TRBD1	TRBV7-8	.	TRBJ1-1	CASRPDRGPGTEAFF	TGTGCCAGCAGACCAGACAGGGGGCCGGGGACTGAAGCTTTCTTT
.	TRBV4-2	.	TRBJ1-2	CASSQEGRSYGYTF	TGTGCCAGCAGCCAAGAAGGCAGGTCCTATGGCTACACCTTC
TRBD2	TRBV20-1	.	TRBJ2-1	CSAERLAEQFF	TGCAGTGCGGAAAGACTAGCGGAGCAGTTCTTC
.	TRBV30	.	TRBJ2-1	CAWSFPGTFVNEQFF	TGTGCCTGGAGTTTTCCCGGGACTTTCGTCAATGAGCAGTTCTTC
.	TRBV19	few	TRBJ1-2	CASNHNRVAGYTF	TGTGCCAGTAATCATAACAGGGTGGCTGGCTACACCTTC
TRBD2	TRBV6-6	.	TRBJ2-1	CASSYPGLAGVYEQFF	TGTGCCAGCAGTTACCCCGGACTAGCGGGAGTGTACGAGCAGTTCTTC
TRBD2	TRBV4-3	.	TRBJ2-1	CASSQERISGTNEQFF	TGCGCCAGCAGCCAAGAACGTATTAGCGGGACGAATGAGCAGTTCTTC
.	TRBV27	.	TRBJ2-7	CASSSGEFYEQYF	TGTGCCAGCAGTTCGGGAGAGTTCTACGAGCAGTACTTC
TRBD1	TRBV7-8	.	TRBJ2-7	CASSLGGTGDPTYEQYF	TGTGCCAGCAGCTTAGGAGGGACAGGGGATCCTACCTACGAGCAGTACTTC
.	TRBV4-1	.	TRBJ2-3	CASSQGIVRGLQKDTQYF	TGCGCCAGCAGCCAAGGTATAGTTAGAGGACTACAGAAAGATACGCAGTATTTT
.	TRBV15	.	TRBJ2-7	CATSPAVSRGYEQYF	TGTGCCACCAGCCCAGCGGTCAGTCGTGGGTACGAGCAGTACTTC
TRBD2	TRBV4-1	.	TRBJ2-7	CASSQFTSGIGEQYF	TGCGCCAGCAGCCAATTCACTAGCGGGATAGGCGAGCAGTACTTC
.	TRBV21-1	.	TRBJ1-2	CASSILYGYTF	TGTGCCAGCAGCATCCTCTATGGCTACACCTTC
.	TRBV18	.	TRBJ1-6	CASSPGGLRGNSPLHF	TGTGCCAGCTCACCAGGCGGGTTGCGGGGTAATTCACCCCTCCACTTT
TRBD2	TRBV7-9	once	TRBJ2-5	CSSSFSGRETQYF	TGTTCCAGCAGCTTTAGCGGGAGAGAGACCCAGTACTTC
.	TRBV14	.	TRBJ1-2	CASSQEEALYGYTF	TGTGCCAGCAGCCAAGAAGAGGCCCTCTATGGCTACACCTTC
.	TRBV21-1	once	TRBJ1-3	CAVLPGQGEVNSGNTIYF	TGTGCCGTACTACCGGGACAGGGAGAGGTAAACTCTGGAAACACCATATATTTT
.	TRBV4-3	.	TRBJ1-5	CASSQDWEGTQPQHF	TGCGCCAGCAGCCAAGATTGGGAGGGAACGCAGCCCCAGCATTTT
.	TRBV7-2	.	TRBJ2-5	CASSLEQGETQYF	TGTGCCAGCAGCTTAGAGCAGGGCGAGACCCAGTACTTC
.	TRBV18	.	TRBJ2-7	CASSPQGGLHEQYF	TGTGCCAGCTCACCTCAGGGGGGACTCCACGAGCAGTACTTC
TRBD2	TRBV28	once	TRBJ2-3	CASSLPRLAGGTDTQYF	TGTGCCAGCAGTCTCCCAAGACTAGCGGGAGGCACAGATACGCAGTATTTT
TRBD1	TRBV7-2	.	TRBJ2-5	CASSLVRGQGRETQYF	TGTGCCAGCAGCTTAGTTCGGGGACAGGGGAGGGAGACCCAGTACTTC
.	TRBV2	once	TRBJ1-1	CASSHGGTEAFF	TGTGCCAGCAGTCATGGGGGGACTGAAGCTTTCTTT
.	TRBV2	once	TRBJ2-5	CASSEAMRKETQYF	TGTGCCAGCAGTGAAGCGATGAGAAAAGAGACCCAGTACTTC
TRBD2	TRBV19	.	TRBJ2-1	CASSIGLAGGNEQFF	TGTGCCAGTAGTATAGGACTAGCGGGGGGCAATGAGCAGTTCTTC
TRBD1	TRBV13	once	TRBJ1-1	CASSLRVQGVTEAFF	TGTGCCAGCAGCTTACGTGTGCAGGGGGTCACTGAAGCTTTCTTT
.	TRBV19	.	TRBJ2-5	CASSGGRRETQYF	TGTGCCAGTAGTGGGGGCAGAAGGGAGACCCAGTACTTC
.	TRBV19	.	TRBJ1-5	CASSTDTGNQPQHF	TGTGCCAGTAGTACCGACACGGGGAATCAGCCCCAGCATTTT
TRBD1	TRBV25-1	.	TRBJ1-5	CASSVTGVNQPQHF	TGTGCCAGCAGTGTGACAGGGGTAAATCAGCCCCAGCATTTT
.	TRBV7-9	few	TRBJ2-7	CASRLTEPYEQYF	TGTGCCAGCAGACTGACAGAACCCTACGAGCAGTACTTC
TRBD1	TRBV6-1	few	TRBJ2-7	CASKRQGGSYEQYF	TGTGCCAGCAAAAGACAGGGGGGATCCTACGAGCAGTACTTC
.	TRBV7-5	few	TRBJ1-2	CARSLEVRSDYGYTF	TGTGCCAGAAGCTTAGAAGTCCGCAGCGACTATGGCTACACCTTC
.	TRBV5-8	.	TRBJ2-3	CASSQRQSDTQYF	TGTGCCAGCAGCCAAAGACAGTCAGATACGCAGTATTTT